This T cell receptor (beta chain) was obtained from a study of blood T cell repertoires in COVID-19. Overall study context: COVID-19 samples from acute and convalescent phases originated in the United States, Italy and Spain. From T cells, B-cell-depleted T cells, or PBMCs came the material, which was cDNA or gDNA.

TCRdb's copy holds only in-frame clones and misses some; the assay was immunoSEQ multiplex PCR. The sample has fewer than 90,000 clones, 80% seen once. CDR1 and CDR2 (germline): LNHDA, SQIVND (reference sequence). V lost 5 bases and J lost 3, with 11 bases in between. The CDR3 covers 14 residues. This clonotype was sampled from a woman aged 80 or older with acute or convalescent COVID-19. The genes are TRBV19 and TRBJ2-1; D may correspond to TRBD1 or TRBD2 (5 bases each). The sample taken for sequencing was peripheral blood. CDR3 DNA sequence: TGTGCCAGTAGTGTAGGGGAGTACTACAATGAGCAGTTCTTC. Amino acid sequence: CASSVGEYYNEQFF.